The 21 T cell receptor beta chains given below trace back to one sample, sequenced in a study of cytomegalovirus exposure and HLA in healthy donors. The repertoire was sequenced with immunoSEQ multiplex PCR; TCRdb's copy has only in-frame clones and lacks some. Among some 210,000 clones listed, more than 75% were seen once. Sequenced: PBMCs. Source of these receptors: a woman aged 18-29 years in good health and CMV-seropositive.

The chain recombines TRBV19 with TRBJ2-7, with 8 bases identical to TRBD2. The J segment lost 4 bases and the V segment lost 4 bases, leaving 3 bases of the junction unmatched. This CDR3 has 13 amino acids. CDR1 and CDR2 from the germline V gene are LNHDA and SQIVND (reference sequence). CDR3 loop: CASSTREGYEQYF. CDR3 sequence (DNA): TGTGCCAGTAGTACCCGGGAGGGTTACGAGCAGTACTTC.

The genes are TRBV4-1 and TRBJ2-6; TRBD2 matches at 12 bases. Germline V gene lookup returns CDR1 MGHRA and CDR2 YSYEKL. V dropped 4 bases and J dropped 4; count of bases not matched to a gene: 11. The CDR3 covers 19 residues. This CDR3 is CASSRVTSGSISGANVLTF. The CDR3 bases are TGCGCCAGCAGCCGAGTGACTAGCGGGAGTATCTCCGGGGCCAACGTCCTGACTTTC.

The V and J genes are TRBV27 and TRBJ1-1; D gene uncertain. Germline loops: CDR1 MNHEY, CDR2 SMNVEV (reference sequence). V was shortened by 3 bases and J by 7 bases, with 12 bases between the two germline ends. CDR3 length: 13 amino acids. The CDR3 nucleotides read TGTGCCAGCAGTTTTAAAAGCGCCGGTGAAGCTTTCTTT. It codes for CASSFKSAGEAFF.

This chain connects TRBV5-1 to TRBJ1-1; 9 bases fit TRBD1. The V and J ends lost 4 bases and 4 bases, in that order; junction bases with no gene match: 2. Germline values: CDR1 SGHRS, CDR2 YFSETQ. The CDR3 sequence is 13 residues long. The CDR3 coding sequence is TGCGCCAGCAGCATGGGACAGGGCACTGAAGCTTTCTTT. Translated: CASSMGQGTEAFF.

The J gene is TRBJ2-1, the V gene TRBV5-1, with TRBD1 matching over 10 bases. This CDR3 contains 17 residues. CDR1 is SGHRS and CDR2 is YFSETQ in the germline V gene. V was clipped by 6 bases and J by 6 bases; unmatched bases: 15. CDR3 loop: CASMGGTGDPKFNEQFF. CDR3 in DNA: TGCGCCAGCATGGGGGGGACAGGGGACCCCAAATTCAATGAGCAGTTCTTC. Using reference TRBV5-1 and TRBJ2-1 for the parts outside the CDR3, the full variable domain is KAGVTQTPRYLIKTRGQQVTLSCSPISGHRSVSWYQQTPGQGLQFLFEYFSETQRNKGNFPGRFSGRQFSNSRSEMNVSTLELGDSALYLCASMGGTGDPKFNEQFFGPGTRLTVL.

The chain links TRBV18 to TRBJ1-2; 9 bases match TRBD1. V trimming: 3 bases; J trimming: 3 bases; junction bases outside the gene matches: 8. The CDR3 totals 16 residues. In germline, CDR1 is KGHSH, CDR2 LQKENI. The DNA for the CDR3 is TGTGCCAGCTCACCGTACAGGGGGCCGGCTCACTATGGCTACACCTTC. It translates to CASSPYRGPAHYGYTF.

The rearrangement joins TRBV7-9 to TRBJ1-4; D possibly corresponds to TRBD1 (5 bases). The V gene lost 2 bases and the J gene lost 0 bases, with 10 bases spanning the gap. Germline assignment: CDR1 SEHNR and CDR2 FQNEAQ (reference sequence). CDR3 length: 16 amino acids. CDR3 bases: TGTGCCAGCAGCTTACCCCTGACAGCAACTAATGAAAAACTGTTTTTT. Its translation: CASSLPLTATNEKLFF.

The chain joins TRBV28 to TRBJ1-4; 8 bases fit TRBD1. The germline gives CDR1 MDHEN, CDR2 SYDVKM. Germline trimming cut 5 bases from V and 10 bases from J; bases unmatched to any gene: 9. This CDR3 contains 14 residues. The CDR3 DNA reads as TGTGCCAGCAGTCCCCCCGACAGGGGAGGAAAACTGTTTTTT. This gives the protein CASSPPDRGGKLFF.

Only one count was recorded for this clone. The V gene is TRBV5-1, the J gene TRBJ1-2; TRBD1 matches 9 bases. Germline lookup yields CDR1 SGHRS and CDR2 YFSETQ. V was clipped by 4 bases and J by 6 bases; unmatched bases: 4. There are 13 residues in the CDR3. CDR3 sequence (DNA): TGCGCCAGCAGCCCACAGGGGGCGGATGGCTACACCTTC. Translating gives CASSPQGADGYTF. Looking up the rest from reference TRBV5-1 and TRBJ1-2 gives the full variable domain: KAGVTQTPRYLIKTRGQQVTLSCSPISGHRSVSWYQQTPGQGLQFLFEYFSETQRNKGNFPGRFSGRQFSNSRSEMNVSTLELGDSALYLCASSPQGADGYTFGSGTRLTVV.

The CDR3 region is CASVNSGITYEQYF. As DNA, the CDR3 is TGTGCCAGCGTCAATAGCGGGATCACCTACGAGCAGTACTTC. The chain recombines TRBV5-8 with TRBJ2-7, with TRBD2 matching over 8 bases. Germline V CDR1 and CDR2: SGHTS, YDEGEE. The CDR3 contains 14 residues. J was trimmed by 2 bases and V by 7 bases; bases with no gene match: 8.

This clone was observed a handful of times. The V call is TRBV6-5, the J call TRBJ1-2; D might be TRBD1 (6 bases). This CDR3 contains 13 residues. The germline V gene encodes CDR1 MNHEY and CDR2 SVGAGI. V was cut by 6 bases and J by 3 bases, with 11 bases left in between. The CDR3 is CASSRGGDYGYTF. The CDR3 DNA reads TGTGCCAGCAGCCGAGGGGGGGACTATGGCTACACCTTC.

The rearrangement uses TRBV30 and TRBJ1-1; maybe TRBD1 (6 bases). In germline, CDR1 is GTSNPN, CDR2 SVGIG (reference sequence). The CDR3 sequence is 12 residues long. CDR3 DNA: TGTGCTTCGGACAGCCAGGAGGCTGAAGCTTTCTTT. The encoded protein is CASDSQEAEAFF.

The V and J genes are TRBV28 and TRBJ1-1; possibly TRBD1 for D (6 bases). The germline V and J ends were trimmed by 3 bases and 11 bases, with 13 bases remaining between them. The CDR3 contains 12 residues. Germline V CDR1 and CDR2: MDHEN, SYDVKM. This chain's CDR3 is CASSFPTGLAFF. In nucleotides, the CDR3 is TGTGCCAGCAGTTTTCCCACAGGGCTTGCTTTCTTT. Full variable domain (remainder filled in from reference TRBV28 and TRBJ1-1): DVKVTQSSRYLVKRTGEKVFLECVQDMDHENMFWYRQDPGLGLRLIYFSYDVKMKEKGDIPEGYSVSREKKERFSLILESASTNQTSMYLCASSFPTGLAFFGQGTRLTVV.

The chain combines TRBV19 with TRBJ1-1; 12 bases agree with TRBD1. V lost 5 bases to trimming and J lost 6 bases; unmatched junction nucleotides: 7. The CDR3 spans 15 residues. The V gene's germline CDR1 is LNHDA and CDR2 SQIVND (reference sequence). For the CDR3, the DNA is TGTGCCAGTAGTTTGGCCGGGACAGGGGGCTCTGAAGCTTTCTTT. Protein sequence: CASSLAGTGGSEAFF.

This clone was seen a handful of times. CDR3 nucleotides: TGTGCCAGCAGTGGTGAGGGACAGGGGGCCTTGCAGCCCCAGCATTTT. Encoded protein: CASSGEGQGALQPQHF. The rearrangement joins TRBV25-1 to TRBJ1-5; 12 bases agree with TRBD1. Per the germline V gene, CDR1 is MGHDK and CDR2 is SYGVNS. The junction had 8 bases not matched to a gene; V was cut back by 4 bases and J by 7 bases. This CDR3 spans 16 amino acids. The full variable domain, in which reference TRBV25-1 and TRBJ1-5 provide the parts outside the CDR3, is EADIYQTPRYLVIGTGKKITLECSQTMGHDKMYWYQQDPGMELHLIHYSYGVNSTEKGDLSSESTVSRIRTEHFPLTLESARPSHTSQYLCASSGEGQGALQPQHFGDGTRLSIL.

This sequence joins TRBV28 and TRBJ1-4; no definite D call. V was trimmed by 3 bases and J by 6 bases, leaving 14 bases between them. Germline CDR1 reads MDHEN; CDR2 reads SYDVKM. The CDR3 runs 15 residues. Written as DNA, the CDR3 is TGTGCCAGCAGTTTCCTGGATGGGAGGGATGAAAAACTGTTTTTT. It yields the protein CASSFLDGRDEKLFF.

This clone was seen a few times. The V and J genes are TRBV28 and TRBJ1-2; D remains unclear. Germline CDR1 MDHEN, CDR2 SYDVKM. The germline V and J ends were trimmed by 4 bases and 8 bases, with 14 bases remaining between them. The CDR3 totals 13 residues. The CDR3 DNA follows: TGTGCCAGCAGTTCCGAGGGAATATGGGGCTACACCTTC. Encoded protein: CASSSEGIWGYTF.

The rearrangement uses TRBV18 and TRBJ1-5; D uncertain. V gave up 2 bases and J gave up 7 bases, with 9 bases separating them. CDR3 size: 13 residues. CDR1 KGHSH and CDR2 LQKENI come from the germline V gene. CDR3 in amino acids: CASSPGPAQPQHF. The CDR3 bases are TGTGCCAGCTCACCAGGGCCCGCACAGCCCCAGCATTTT. The complete variable domain, with remaining parts taken from reference TRBV18 and TRBJ1-5, reads NAGVMQNPRHLVRRRGQEARLRCSPMKGHSHVYWYRQLPEEGLKFMVYLQKENIIDESGMPKERFSAEFPKEGPSILRIQQVVRGDSAAYFCASSPGPAQPQHFGDGTRLSIL.

V is TRBV7-9 and J is TRBJ1-5; TRBD1 agrees at 7 bases. With V trimmed by 5 bases and J by 3 bases, 7 bases remained unmatched. Germline CDR1 is SEHNR and CDR2 is FQNEAQ (reference sequence). The CDR3 has 15 amino acids. The CDR3 here is CASSPQGILNQPQHF. In DNA, the CDR3 is TGTGCCAGCAGCCCACAGGGGATCCTCAATCAGCCCCAGCATTTT. Together with reference TRBV7-9 and TRBJ1-5, the CDR3 gives the full variable domain: DTGVSQNPRHKITKRGQNVTFRCDPISEHNRLYWYRQTLGQGPEFLTYFQNEAQLEKSRLLSDRFSAERPKGSFSTLEIQRTEQGDSAMYLCASSPQGILNQPQHFGDGTRLSIL.

The rearrangement uses TRBV5-8 and TRBJ2-7; 8 nucleotides match TRBD1. Losses at the gene ends were 3 bases for V and 2 bases for J; bases not matched to a gene: 4. Germline CDR1 SGHTS, CDR2 YDEGEE. This CDR3 has 14 amino acids. The CDR3 sequence: CASSYGQGTYEQYF. CDR3 coding DNA: TGTGCCAGCAGCTACGGACAGGGTACCTACGAGCAGTACTTC.

The chain combines TRBV5-6 with TRBJ1-5; the D is unclear. Germline CDR1 is SGHDT and CDR2 is YYEEEE. V was cut by 3 bases and J by 9 bases, with 13 bases left in between. CDR3 length equals 13 residues. CDR3 sequence (DNA): TGTGCCAGCAGCTCTAGACCCGAAGGGCCCCAGCATTTT. Residues: CASSSRPEGPQHF.